Following are 4 T cell receptor beta chains from one sample sequenced in a study of shared clonotypes between healthy human individuals. The repertoire was sequenced with immunoSEQ multiplex PCR; TCRdb's copy has only in-frame clones and lacks some. The sample shows 300,000 to 400,000 clones, approximately 79% of them seen only once. The sequencing sample was made of memory CD4+ T cells sorted from blood. The subset denotes: CD45RA-negative fraction. Receptor source: a man aged 25 to 40 in good health.

The genes are TRBV7-9 and TRBJ2-2; 10 bases are shared with TRBD2. CDR3 length: 15 residues. With 5 bases clipped from V and 5 bases from J, the junction kept 5 bases outside the gene matches. From germline, CDR1 is SEHNR and CDR2 FQNEAQ (reference sequence). The CDR3 loop reads CASSLGTSVTGELFF. The CDR3 nucleotides read TGTGCCAGCAGCCTTGGGACTAGCGTAACCGGGGAGCTGTTTTTT.

This clone was recorded only once. The chain links TRBV19 to TRBJ2-7; D remains unclear. This CDR3 spans 12 amino acids. The V gene lost 7 bases and the J gene lost 0 bases, with 7 bases spanning the gap. Germline CDR1 LNHDA, CDR2 SQIVND (reference sequence). CDR3: CASKNSSYEQYF. CDR3 bases: TGTGCCAGTAAAAATAGCTCCTACGAGCAGTACTTC.

V and J are TRBV2 and TRBJ2-2, with a tentative D call TRBD2 (6 bases). With 5 bases removed from V and 4 bases from J, the gap between germline ends came to 8 bases. Germline V gene sequence: CDR1 SNHLY, CDR2 FYNNEI. This CDR3 comprises 13 residues. CDR3 region: CASSPGGTGELFF. CDR3 DNA sequence: TGTGCCAGCAGTCCCGGGGGCACCGGGGAGCTGTTTTTT.

This chain connects TRBV10-2 to TRBJ2-3; 7 nucleotides align to TRBD1. Germline V gene data show CDR1 as WSHSY and CDR2 as SAAADI. The CDR3 is 14 residues long. V shed 6 bases, J shed 2 bases, and the junction held 5 bases outside the gene matches. CDR3 sequence: CASRPGQITDTQYF. The CDR3 coding sequence is TGCGCCAGCAGACCGGGACAGATCACAGATACGCAGTATTTT.